This T cell receptor beta chain was retrieved from a study of blood T cell repertoires in COVID-19. This clone occurred once. Some clones are missing from TCRdb's copy, which holds only in-frame ones; the method was immunoSEQ multiplex PCR. The sample has over 150,000 clones, about four fifths seen once; the top ten hold 10% to 15%. Per germline, CDR1 LGHDT and CDR2 YNNKEL (reference sequence). V was cut by 4 bases and J by 0 bases, with 17 bases left in between. The CDR3 has 17 amino acids. This sequence joins TRBV3-1 (or the pseudogene TRBV3-2) and TRBJ2-3; possibly TRBD2 for D (6 bases). This sequence was found in a man aged 35 to 55 who had recovered from COVID-19. Sequenced material: PBMCs or T cells enriched from blood (not recorded which). This CDR3 is CASSPRDSGQSTDTQYF. The CDR3 bases are TGTGCCAGCAGCCCCCGGGATAGCGGACAAAGCACAGATACGCAGTATTTT.